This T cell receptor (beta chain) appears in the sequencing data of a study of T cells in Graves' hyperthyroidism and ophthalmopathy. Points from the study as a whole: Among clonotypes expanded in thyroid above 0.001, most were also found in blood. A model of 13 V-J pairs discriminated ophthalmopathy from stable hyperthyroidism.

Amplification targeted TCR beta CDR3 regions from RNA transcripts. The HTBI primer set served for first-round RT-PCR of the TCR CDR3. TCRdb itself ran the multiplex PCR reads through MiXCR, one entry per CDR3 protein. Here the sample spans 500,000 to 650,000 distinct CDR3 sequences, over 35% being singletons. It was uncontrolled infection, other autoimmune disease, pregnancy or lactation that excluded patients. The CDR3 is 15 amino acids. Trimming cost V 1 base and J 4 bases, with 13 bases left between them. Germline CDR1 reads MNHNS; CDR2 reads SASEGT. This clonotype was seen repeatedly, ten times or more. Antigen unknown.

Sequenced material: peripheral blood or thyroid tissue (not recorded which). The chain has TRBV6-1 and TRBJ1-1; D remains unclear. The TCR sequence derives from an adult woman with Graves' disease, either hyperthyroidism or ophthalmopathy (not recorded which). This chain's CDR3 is CASSEVRGRATEAFF. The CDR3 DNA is TGTGCCAGCAGTGAAGTCCGAGGACGGGCCACTGAAGCTTTCTTT.